This passage covers 24 T cell receptor beta chains from one sample sequenced in a study of cytomegalovirus exposure and HLA in healthy donors (dated 2017 in TCRdb). Preparation of the library involved the immunoSEQ multiplex PCR assay. The multiplex PCR relied on a mix of 60 forward primers for TCR Vbeta segments and 13 reverse primers for TCR Jbeta segments. TCRdb retrieved this table from immuneACCESS and kept in-frame rearrangements only. Not all clones are present; in checked studies, unresolved V genes account for under half, and no reason is known for the remainder. Per the sample table, the count is tens of thousands of clones. The ten top clones hold 7% to 8.5% of the sample. Material for sequencing was PBMCs. These TCRs come from a male donor in good health and CMV-seronegative.

The chain links TRBV19 to TRBJ1-1; 11 bases line up with TRBD1. Germline V gene data show CDR1 as LNHDA and CDR2 as SQIVND (reference sequence). The CDR3 sequence is 16 residues long. With V trimmed by 1 base and J by 5 bases, 6 bases remained unmatched. DNA for the CDR3: TGTGCCAGTAGTATAGCGACCGGGACAGGGGGGACTGAAGCTTTCTTT. Its translation is CASSIATGTGGTEAFF.

V is TRBV5-1 and J is TRBJ2-2; 14 bases align to TRBD2. Germline loops: CDR1 SGHRS, CDR2 YFSETQ. CDR3 length: 16 residues. Trimming removed 3 bases from V and 5 bases from J; junction bases left unmatched: 3. For the CDR3, the DNA is TGCGCCAGCAGCTCCTGGACTAGCGGGAGGACCGGGGAGCTGTTTTTT. It specifies CASSSWTSGRTGELFF.

This sequence joins TRBV19 and TRBJ1-1, with unresolved D. The CDR3 totals 15 residues. Looked up from germline, CDR1 is LNHDA and CDR2 is SQIVND (reference sequence). Trimming took off 6 bases at V and 1 base at J, with 15 bases between the two ends. CDR3 nucleotide sequence: TGTGCCAGTAGAACCCAGGCAGGTGGGAACACTGAAGCTTTCTTT. Translated, it gives CASRTQAGGNTEAFF.

V and J are TRBV14 and TRBJ2-7; D perhaps matches TRBD1 (6 bases). The germline V and J ends were trimmed by 4 bases and 3 bases, with 13 bases remaining between them. CDR1 is SGHDN and CDR2 is FVKESK in the germline V gene. CDR3 length equals 14 residues. This CDR3 is CASSLIGQHYEQYF. Here the CDR3 DNA reads TGTGCCAGCAGCCTAATAGGACAGCACTACGAGCAGTACTTC.

The chain uses TRBV9 and TRBJ2-1, with 9 bases identical to TRBD2. The junction had 5 bases not matched to a gene; V was cut back by 0 bases and J by 7 bases. The germline V gene has CDR1 SGDLS and CDR2 YYNGEE. This CDR3 comprises 15 residues. The CDR3 region is CASSVGLAEANEQFF. DNA for the CDR3: TGTGCCAGCAGCGTAGGACTAGCGGAAGCTAATGAGCAGTTCTTC. Full variable domain (rest looked up from reference TRBV9 and TRBJ2-1): DSGVTQTPKHLITATGQRVTLRCSPRSGDLSVYWYQQSLDQGLQFLIQYYNGEERAKGNILERFSAQQFPDLHSELNLSSLELGDSALYFCASSVGLAEANEQFFGPGTRLTVL.

This chain connects TRBV27 to TRBJ2-2; D may be TRBD1 (5 bases). The V end lost 2 bases, the J end lost 7 bases, and 11 bases lay between the germline ends. Germline loops: CDR1 MNHEY, CDR2 SMNVEV (reference sequence). This CDR3 has 14 amino acids. The CDR3 protein is CASSLRRVGGELFF. CDR3 DNA sequence: TGTGCCAGCAGTTTACGCAGGGTTGGCGGGGAGCTGTTTTTT.

The chain couples TRBV15 to TRBJ2-5; perhaps TRBD2 as D (6 bases). The length of the CDR3 is 15 residues. The V end was cut by 3 bases, the J end by 3 bases, with 14 bases between. Germline CDR1 is LNHNV and CDR2 is YYDKDF (reference sequence). In nucleotides, the CDR3 is TGTGCCACCAGCAGCGGACTACTGGCCGAAGAGACCCAGTACTTC. Translating gives CATSSGLLAEETQYF.

The chain combines TRBV5-1 with TRBJ1-1; 7 positions match TRBD1. Germline-derived CDR1 and CDR2 are SGHRS and YFSETQ. Losses at the gene ends were 3 bases for V and 2 bases for J; bases not matched to a gene: 7. This CDR3 is 15 amino acids long. CDR3 sequence reads: CASSSGTEINTEAFF. CDR3 nucleotide sequence: TGCGCCAGCAGCTCGGGGACAGAAATAAACACTGAAGCTTTCTTT. Full variable domain (rest looked up from reference TRBV5-1 and TRBJ1-1): KAGVTQTPRYLIKTRGQQVTLSCSPISGHRSVSWYQQTPGQGLQFLFEYFSETQRNKGNFPGRFSGRQFSNSRSEMNVSTLELGDSALYLCASSSGTEINTEAFFGQGTRLTVV.

The chain combines TRBV7-3 with TRBJ2-5, with a possible D match to TRBD2 (5 bases). The V end lost 3 bases, the J end lost 2 bases, and 7 bases lay between the germline ends. The CDR3 consists of 13 residues. CDR1 is SGHTA and CDR2 is FQGTGA in the germline V gene. The CDR3: CASSLGVQETQYF. For the CDR3, the DNA is TGTGCCAGCAGCTTGGGAGTTCAAGAGACCCAGTACTTC. Combining the CDR3 with reference TRBV7-3 and TRBJ2-5 gives the whole variable domain GAGVSQTPSNKVTEKGKYVELRCDPISGHTALYWYRQSLGQGPEFLIYFQGTGAADDSGLPNDRFFAVRPEGSVSTLKIQRTERGDSAVYLCASSLGVQETQYFGPGTRLLVL.

V is TRBV6-4 and J is TRBJ2-2; 8 nucleotides line up with TRBD1. J lost 3 bases, V lost 6 bases, and 3 bases had no gene match. Germline assignment: CDR1 MRHNA and CDR2 SNTAGT. The CDR3 is 14 amino acids. CDR3 sequence reads: CASSQGADTGELFF. DNA of the CDR3: TGTGCCAGCAGCCAGGGGGCCGACACCGGGGAGCTGTTTTTT.

The chain combines TRBV18 with TRBJ2-5, with a tentative D call TRBD2 (6 bases). This CDR3 spans 16 amino acids. Germline CDR1 reads KGHSH; CDR2 reads LQKENI. The V and J ends lost 1 base and 2 bases respectively, with 14 bases between them. CDR3 DNA sequence: TGTGCCAGCTCACCACAAACGGGACTGAGACAAGAGACCCAGTACTTC. Translation gives CASSPQTGLRQETQYF.

The CDR3 sequence is CAWSVRLGGPGNEQFF. The CDR3 DNA reads TGTGCCTGGAGTGTACGATTGGGAGGGCCAGGCAATGAGCAGTTCTTC. V usage is TRBV30 and J usage is TRBJ2-1; 7 bases match TRBD2. CDR3 length equals 16 residues. Losses at the gene ends were 0 bases for V and 6 bases for J; bases not matched to a gene: 11. Germline CDR1 is GTSNPN and CDR2 is SVGIG (reference sequence).

V gene TRBV15 combines with J gene TRBJ1-5; D may be TRBD1 (6 bases). From germline, CDR1 is LNHNV and CDR2 YYDKDF (reference sequence). This CDR3 spans 12 amino acids. V shed 6 bases and J shed 4 bases, with 7 bases lying between them. CDR3 nucleotide sequence: TGTGCCACCAGTCAGGGGAATCAGCCCCAGCATTTT. Encoded protein: CATSQGNQPQHF.

The V gene is TRBV4-1, the J gene TRBJ1-1; perhaps TRBD1 as D (5 bases). CDR3 size: 14 residues. V lost 3 bases and J 4 bases, leaving 12 bases between the germline ends. CDR1 is MGHRA and CDR2 is YSYEKL in the germline V gene. The CDR3 DNA reads as TGCGCCAGCAGCCATGGGGCGCGAGCCACTGAAGCTTTCTTT. Its translation: CASSHGARATEAFF.

The genes are TRBV19 and TRBJ1-2, with 9 nucleotides matching TRBD1. CDR3 length: 13 residues. Trimming cost V 5 bases and J 5 bases; bases outside gene matches: 3. Germline V lookup: CDR1 LNHDA, CDR2 SQIVND (reference sequence). CDR3 sequence reads: CASSDGTGYGYTF. The DNA for the CDR3 is TGTGCCAGTAGTGACGGGACAGGGTATGGCTACACCTTC.

V is TRBV4-3 and J is TRBJ1-4; possibly TRBD1 for D (5 bases). Germline lookup yields CDR1 LGHNA and CDR2 YSLEER. V lost 0 bases to trimming and J lost 11 bases, with 16 bases between them. The CDR3 has 15 amino acids. CDR3 DNA sequence: TGCGCCAGCAGCCAAGACCGGCAGGGCGAACTCAAACTGTTTTTT. As protein: CASSQDRQGELKLFF.

The gene calls are TRBV6-6 and TRBJ2-1; 9 bases map to TRBD2. Germline V gene lookup returns CDR1 MNHNY and CDR2 SVGAGI (reference sequence). With 5 bases clipped from V and 6 bases from J, the junction kept 8 bases outside the gene matches. The CDR3 is made up of 15 amino acids. The CDR3 DNA is TGTGCCAGCAGTCTCAGCGGGAGGCCCTCCAATGAGCAGTTCTTC. This encodes CASSLSGRPSNEQFF.

V is TRBV4-2 and J is TRBJ2-5; D perhaps matches TRBD1 (5 bases). Trimming took 0 bases from V and 2 from J, leaving 10 bases between them. This CDR3 has 15 amino acids. The V gene's germline CDR1 is LGHNA and CDR2 YNFKEQ. The CDR3 loop reads CASSQDGKGQETQYF. In DNA, the CDR3 is TGTGCCAGCAGCCAAGATGGAAAGGGGCAAGAGACCCAGTACTTC.

The chain couples TRBV7-9 to TRBJ2-5; D is perhaps TRBD2 (6 bases). CDR3 length: 14 amino acids. Trimming took 1 base from V and 4 from J, leaving 10 bases between them. CDR1 and CDR2 from the germline V gene are SEHNR and FQNEAQ (reference sequence). CDR3 bases: TGTGCCAGCAGCTTAGTCTGGGGAGGAGAGACCCAGTACTTC. Translation: CASSLVWGGETQYF.

The V and J genes are TRBV27 and TRBJ1-2, with D perhaps TRBD1 (5 bases). The germline CDR1 and CDR2 sequences are MNHEY and SMNVEV (reference sequence). CDR3 size: 12 residues. V shed 6 bases and J shed 4 bases, with 9 bases lying between them. CDR3 sequence (DNA): TGTGCCAGCAGGGGGCCGAGCTATGGCTACACCTTC. It specifies CASRGPSYGYTF.

This sequence joins TRBV5-1 and TRBJ2-7; 14 nucleotides line up with TRBD2. The V gene end was trimmed by 4 bases and the J gene end by 0 bases; junction bases not matched to a gene: 6. The CDR3 is 17 amino acids. Germline CDR1 reads SGHRS; CDR2 reads YFSETQ. The CDR3 spells CASSRGLAGDPSYEQYF. The CDR3 region has the DNA TGCGCCAGCAGCAGGGGACTAGCGGGAGACCCCTCCTACGAGCAGTACTTC.

The chain uses TRBV28 and TRBJ1-5; 8 bases agree with TRBD1. The CDR3 consists of 12 residues. The trim removed 6 bases at V and 12 bases at J, leaving 7 bases unmatched. The germline CDR1 and CDR2 sequences are MDHEN and SYDVKM. The CDR3, as DNA: TGTGCCAGCAGACAATACAGGGGGTACCAGCATTTT. It translates to CASRQYRGYQHF.

The CDR3 protein is CASSQLQTGSSYEQYF. The CDR3 coding sequence is TGCGCCAGCAGCCAGCTACAGACAGGGAGCTCCTACGAGCAGTACTTC. This chain joins TRBV4-1 and TRBJ2-7, with 7 bases matching TRBD1. Germline CDR1 reads MGHRA; CDR2 reads YSYEKL. V lost 3 bases to trimming and J lost 0 bases; unmatched junction nucleotides: 8. CDR3 length equals 16 residues.

This chain connects TRBV18 to TRBJ2-1; TRBD2 matches 8 bases. After removal of 0 bases from V and 3 bases from J, the junction contained 1 base not matched to a gene. This CDR3 comprises 15 residues. CDR1 and CDR2 (germline): KGHSH, LQKENI. Written as DNA, the CDR3 is TGTGCCAGCTCACCACCCAGCGGGGGCTACAATGAGCAGTTCTTC. Its protein product is CASSPPSGGYNEQFF. Combining the CDR3 with reference TRBV18 and TRBJ2-1 gives the whole variable domain NAGVMQNPRHLVRRRGQEARLRCSPMKGHSHVYWYRQLPEEGLKFMVYLQKENIIDESGMPKERFSAEFPKEGPSILRIQQVVRGDSAAYFCASSPPSGGYNEQFFGPGTRLTVL.